The 17 T cell receptor beta chains below were found in one sample sequenced in a study of T cells in women clearing cervical HPV infection. TCRdb keeps only in-frame clones here, not all; method: immunoSEQ multiplex PCR. This repertoire includes 20,000 to 25,000 clones. The sample was blood buffy coat. The receptor set was obtained from a woman between 18 and 70 years old with a cervical HPV16 infection that either progressed to CIN3+ or cleared (not recorded which).

With respect to this clone: The CDR3 end falls 3 residues outside the read, so it is completed with the germline J gene. J is TRBJ2-5 and V is TRBV7-2, with unresolved D. The CDR3 loop spans 13 amino acids. Trimming cost V 2 bases and J 1 base, with 5 bases left between them. Germline V lookup: CDR1 SGHTA, CDR2 FQGNSA. CDR3 in amino acids: CASSLRVQETQYF. CDR3 DNA, as far as it was read: TGTGCCAGCAGCTTACGCGTCCAAGAGACC.

Details on this clone: The read terminates 3 residues before the CDR3 end, so the remaining end is supplied by the germline J gene. The chain is built from TRBV11-3 and TRBJ1-1; D not resolved. Germline-derived CDR1 and CDR2 are SGHNT and YENEEA. The CDR3 length is 14 residues. The sequenced part of the CDR3 DNA is TGTGCCAGCAGCTTAGGGGCTACAACGCTGGAA. Translated: CASSLGATTLE. The entire CDR3 is CASSLGATTLEAFF.

Turning to this clone: The read ends 3 residues early relative to the CDR3; the germline J gene fills the gap. The chain links TRBV7-9 to TRBJ2-7, with 11 bases identical to TRBD2. V trimming: 5 bases; J trimming: 1 base; junction bases outside the gene matches: 4. This CDR3 spans 15 amino acids. Germline V gives CDR1 SEHNR, CDR2 FQNEAQ (reference sequence). CDR3 bases read: TGTGCCAGCAGCCCCGGGACTAGCGGATCCTACGAG. It specifies CASSPGTSGSYE. The CDR3 in its entirety is CASSPGTSGSYEQYF.

This clone ranks as medium-sized in terms of frequency. Read data end 3 residues before the CDR3 end; the end is taken from the germline J gene. This same CDR3 is encoded by further DNA sequences in the sample. The chain recombines TRBV18 with TRBJ2-1; 7 bases fit TRBD1. Losses at the gene ends were 5 bases for V and 4 bases for J; bases not matched to a gene: 14. CDR1 is KGHSH and CDR2 is LQKENI in the germline V gene. This CDR3 has 17 residues. The CDR3 spells CASSKALQGIKYNEQFF. The sequenced CDR3 bases are TGTGCCAGCTCAAAAGCCCTACAGGGGATAAAATACAATGAG.

Of note for this clone: The read stops 3 residues short of the end of the CDR3; the missing end is completed from the germline J gene. V gene TRBV5-1 combines with J gene TRBJ2-7; possibly TRBD1 for D (7 bases). The CDR3 is made up of 15 amino acids. CDR1 is SGHRS and CDR2 is YFSETQ in the germline V gene. Trimming stripped 5 bases from V and 4 bases from J, with 19 bases between. CDR3 amino acids: CASRYTAGQPYEQYF. The part of the CDR3 DNA that was read is TGCGCCAGCAGGTACACGGCGGGACAGCCATACGAG.

On this clone: With the read ending 3 residues before the CDR3 end, the germline J gene is used to fill in that end. The rearrangement joins TRBV7-9 to TRBJ1-1, with D maybe TRBD1 (5 bases). The CDR3 is 12 residues long. V gave up 3 bases and J gave up 6 bases, with 8 bases separating them. Germline V gives CDR1 SEHNR, CDR2 FQNEAQ (reference sequence). CDR3 bases read: TGTGCCAGCAGCTTCTGGGGCGCTGAA. Residues: CASSFWGAE. The CDR3 in full is CASSFWGAEAFF.

To note about this clone: The CDR3 is cut off 3 residues early in the read; its end comes from the germline J gene. V gene TRBV7-2 combines with J gene TRBJ2-5; 11 nucleotides line up with TRBD2. The J segment lost 1 base and the V segment lost 6 bases, leaving 4 bases of the junction unmatched. The CDR3 totals 15 residues. Germline CDR1 reads SGHTA; CDR2 reads FQGNSA. CDR3 in amino acids: CASSVAGGSQETQYF. The DNA read from the CDR3 is TGTGCCAGCAGTGTAGCGGGGGGGAGCCAAGAGACC.

With respect to this clone: The read terminates 3 residues before the CDR3 end, so the remaining end is supplied by the germline J gene. The rearrangement uses TRBV4-1 and TRBJ1-5, with D perhaps TRBD1 (6 bases). CDR3 size: 18 residues. Germline CDR1 MGHRA, CDR2 YSYEKL. V was cut by 4 bases and J by 6 bases, with 25 bases left in between. CDR3 bases read: TGCGCCAGCAGCCGCCAAACGACAAAACAGGGACGGGGTCAGCCC. Its protein product is CASSRQTTKQGRGQP. From start to end, the CDR3 is CASSRQTTKQGRGQPQHF.

Worth noting for this clone: The read falls 3 residues short of the CDR3 end, and the missing part is taken from the germline J gene. V and J are TRBV19 and TRBJ2-1; 14 nucleotides match TRBD2. CDR3 size: 16 residues. The V gene's germline CDR1 is LNHDA and CDR2 SQIVND (reference sequence). J gave up 4 bases and V 6 bases, and 5 bases lay outside the gene matches. Partial CDR3 DNA: TGTGCCAGTAGAAGGACTAGCGGGGGGTGGTACAATGAG. This sequence encodes CASRRTSGGWYNE. The entire CDR3 protein is CASRRTSGGWYNEQFF.

Worth noting for this clone: The read finishes 3 residues shy of the CDR3 end, and the germline J gene is used to complete it. This chain connects TRBV20-1 to TRBJ2-3; 7 positions match TRBD2. CDR3 length: 13 amino acids. CDR1 is DFQATT, CDR2 SNEGSKA, per germline (reference sequence). The CDR3 is CSAWTRRVITQYF. CDR3 bases read: TGCAGTGCTTGGACTAGACGGGTAATCACG.

Comment on this clone: The read ends 3 residues before the CDR3 terminus; that terminus is restored from the germline J gene. The chain couples TRBV5-6 to TRBJ1-1; 8 bases fit TRBD1. In germline, CDR1 is SGHDT, CDR2 YYEEEE. V was clipped by 4 bases and J by 2 bases; unmatched bases: 4. CDR3 length: 14 amino acids. The CDR3 loop reads CASSLDRANTEAFF. The CDR3 bases that were read are TGTGCCAGCAGCCTGGACAGGGCCAACACTGAA.

On this clone itself: Coverage ceases 3 residues before the CDR3 finishes, and the germline J gene fills in the end. The chain has TRBV9 and TRBJ2-7, with D perhaps TRBD2 (6 bases). Looked up from germline, CDR1 is SGDLS and CDR2 is YYNGEE. V shed 0 bases and J shed 2 bases, with 15 bases lying between them. The CDR3 totals 16 residues. The CDR3 DNA, read in part, is TGTGCCAGCAGCGTAGACGCGGGAACAAACACCTACGAG. The encoded protein is CASSVDAGTNTYE. The CDR3 as a whole reads CASSVDAGTNTYEQYF.

CDR3 DNA (partial): TGTGCCAGCAGCTCCGAAGTCGGGTCCAATGAAAAA. Its protein product is CASSSEVGSNEK. The full-length CDR3 reads as CASSSEVGSNEKLFF. The genes are TRBV5-4 and TRBJ1-4; D ambiguous. The CDR3 end is not reached by the read, which stops 3 residues before it; the germline J gene fills it in. The V end lost 3 bases, the J end lost 5 bases, and 14 bases lay between the germline ends. Germline CDR1 SGHNT, CDR2 YYREEE (reference sequence). The CDR3 spans 15 residues.

Comment on this clone: The missing CDR3 end, 3 residues past where the read stops, is filled in from the germline J gene. The V and J genes are TRBV20-1 and TRBJ2-7; TRBD2 matches 11 bases. This CDR3 contains 14 residues. Losses at the gene ends were 6 bases for V and 3 bases for J; bases not matched to a gene: 7. Per germline, CDR1 DFQATT and CDR2 SNEGSKA (reference sequence). Incomplete CDR3 DNA: TGCAGTGCCATACCGGGACTAGCGGACTACGAG. Its protein is CSAIPGLADYE. The entire CDR3 protein reads CSAIPGLADYEQYF.

As for this clone: The read terminates 3 residues before the CDR3 end, so the remaining end is supplied by the germline J gene. The chain carries TRBV7-8 and TRBJ2-3; TRBD2 aligns across 8 bases. CDR1 and CDR2 from the germline V gene are SGHVS and FQNEAQ. Losses at the gene ends were 1 base for V and 1 base for J; bases not matched to a gene: 4. The CDR3 is made up of 16 amino acids. CDR3 sequence reads: CASSLVPAGGTDTQYF. The DNA read from the CDR3 is TGTGCCAGCAGCTTAGTACCAGCGGGAGGCACAGATACG.

About this clone: Read data end 3 residues before the CDR3 end; the end is taken from the germline J gene. Other nucleotide sequences in the sample specify the same CDR3. The J gene is TRBJ2-3, the V gene TRBV20-1; TRBD1 might be the D (6 bases). CDR1 and CDR2 from the germline V gene are DFQATT and SNEGSKA (reference sequence). V lost 4 bases and J 0 bases, leaving 8 bases between the germline ends. The CDR3 totals 13 residues. The CDR3 reads CSAIGGSTDTQYF. CDR3 DNA (partial): TGCAGTGCTATAGGGGGTAGCACAGATACG.

Remarks on this clone: The read halts 3 residues ahead of the CDR3 end, with the missing end drawn from the germline J gene. The V and J genes are TRBV29-1 and TRBJ1-1, with D uncertain. Germline V gene lookup returns CDR1 SQVTM and CDR2 ANQGSEA. Trimming shortened V by 6 bases and J by 5 bases, and 19 bases separated the two germline ends. The length of the CDR3 is 14 residues. The CDR3 DNA, read in part, is TGCAGCGTGGAGGGTAGAGAAAGTGGGACTGAA. Protein: CSVEGRESGTE. The entire CDR3 protein reads CSVEGRESGTEAFF. Filled out from reference TRBV29-1 and TRBJ1-1, the complete variable domain reads SAVISQKPSRDICQRGTSLTIQCQVDSQVTMMFWYRQQPGQSLTLIATANQGSEATYESGFVIDKFPISRPNLTFSTLTVSNMSPEDSSIYLCSVEGRESGTEAFFGQGTRLTVV.